The T cell receptor (beta chain) described here comes from a study of cytotoxic CD8 clonotypes in ibrutinib-treated CLL. Study context: Patients: about 11 relapsed/refractory, roughly 15 treatment-naive, 17 IGHV unmutated.

The CDR3 is 16 residues long. Trimming at V came to 4 bases and at J to 5 bases, leaving 14 bases not matched to a gene. CDR1 and CDR2 from the germline V gene are SGHRS and YFSETQ. About this clone: Its antigen is unidentified.

Deep sequencing aimed at 1 in 200,000 to 1 in 1 million T cells' resolution. Assay: immunoSEQ multiplex PCR; the TCRdb copy retains only in-frame clones and omits some. The sample has over 110,000 clones; less than 95% are singletons. General observations from the study: Samples were collected at differing times from sustained-remission and progressing patients. The study found clonality rose at ibrutinib response, then fell toward baseline at progression.

This chain uses TRBV5-1 with TRBJ1-2; 7 positions match TRBD1. Sequenced material: PBMCs, taken after 12 months of ibrutinib treatment. The TCR sequence derives from a human donor with chronic lymphocytic leukemia. CDR3 region: CASSVETTGTVYGYTF. CDR3 in DNA: TGCGCCAGCAGCGTGGAAACTACCGGGACAGTTTATGGCTACACCTTC.